This T cell receptor beta chain was identified during a study of CD8 T cells in Susac syndrome. The CDR3 runs 14 residues. Trimming took 4 bases from V and 6 from J, leaving 14 bases between them. Germline CDR1 reads SGHDN; CDR2 reads FVKESK. RNA amounts of roughly 0.5 to 1 ug underwent reverse transcription with random hexamers. In TCRdb, the immunoSEQ multiplex PCR reads were re-called with MiXCR into one record per CDR3 protein. This sample has around 280,000 distinct CDR3 sequences; 92% occur once, and the top ten carry around 0.07%. This receptor was obtained from a human donor with multiple sclerosis. Sample: CD4+ T cells from PBMCs. This rearrangement joins TRBV14 to TRBJ2-3, with D possibly TRBD1 on 6 matching bases. The chain's CDR3 is CASSRQTGFDTQYF. CDR3 nucleotides: TGTGCCAGCAGCCGCCAGACAGGATTCGATACGCAGTATTTT.